What follows are 16 T cell receptor beta chains derived from one specimen sequenced in a study of cytomegalovirus exposure and HLA in healthy donors. TCRdb's copy holds only in-frame clones and misses some; the assay was immunoSEQ multiplex PCR. The sample has a few hundred thousand clones, nearly 90% seen once; the top ten hold 0.35% to 0.4%. Sequenced sample: PBMCs. All receptors derive from a woman aged 18-35 years in good health and CMV-seronegative.

The chain uses TRBV2 and TRBJ2-7; D may be TRBD2 (5 bases). Germline values: CDR1 SNHLY, CDR2 FYNNEI. The CDR3 is 13 residues long. The V gene lost 8 bases and the J gene lost 0 bases, with 11 bases spanning the gap. The chain's CDR3 is CASGGDTSYEQYV. CDR3 sequence (DNA): TGTGCCAGCGGAGGCGACACCTCCTACGAGCAGTACGTC.

This clone turned up a few times. The chain carries TRBV7-9 and TRBJ1-6; D remains unclear. Germline V lookup: CDR1 SEHNR, CDR2 FQNEAQ (reference sequence). Trimming removed 3 bases from V and 5 bases from J, with 5 bases in between. This CDR3 has 13 residues. The DNA for the CDR3 is TGTGCCAGCAGCTTCTCTGATAATTCACCCCTCCACTTT. Translation: CASSFSDNSPLHF.

This chain joins TRBV6-1 and TRBJ1-1; TRBD1 might be the D (6 bases). Germline lookup yields CDR1 MNHNS and CDR2 SASEGT. Trimming left V 6 bases short and J 1 base short, with 15 bases between. CDR3 size: 15 residues. CDR3 in amino acids: CASSLVDRSNTEAFF. In DNA form, the CDR3 reads TGTGCCAGCAGCCTAGTCGACAGGTCGAACACTGAAGCTTTCTTT.

This sequence joins TRBV5-6 and TRBJ2-5, with 9 positions matching TRBD1. This CDR3 has 14 residues. Germline values: CDR1 SGHDT, CDR2 YYEEEE. V dropped 2 bases and J dropped 5; count of bases not matched to a gene: 4. CDR3 bases: TGTGCCAGCAGCTTACAGGGGGCCCAGGAGACCCAGTACTTC. This encodes CASSLQGAQETQYF.

The rearrangement uses TRBV7-2 and TRBJ1-2; 8 nucleotides line up with TRBD1. Germline V lookup: CDR1 SGHTA, CDR2 FQGNSA. V shed 0 bases, J shed 5 bases, and the junction held 5 bases outside the gene matches. This CDR3 comprises 15 residues. The DNA of the CDR3 is TGTGCCAGCAGCTTAGCCTCGACAGGGGAATATGGCTACACCTTC. Translation: CASSLASTGEYGYTF.

The DNA of the CDR3 is TGTGCCACCAGCAGCGACAGAGCTTCCTACGAGCAGTACTTC. Translated, it gives CATSSDRASYEQYF. The V and J genes are TRBV15 and TRBJ2-7, with D tentatively TRBD1 (5 bases). The germline V and J ends were trimmed by 3 bases and 1 base, with 10 bases remaining between them. Germline CDR1 reads LNHNV; CDR2 reads YYDKDF (reference sequence). The CDR3 contains 14 residues.

The chain uses TRBV5-1 and TRBJ1-1, with TRBD1 identical over 7 bases. Germline V gene lookup returns CDR1 SGHRS and CDR2 YFSETQ. The J segment lost 4 bases and the V segment lost 0 bases, leaving 3 bases of the junction unmatched. The CDR3 is made up of 14 amino acids. CDR3 sequence reads: CASSLVRGSTEAFF. The CDR3 nucleotides are TGCGCCAGCAGCTTGGTCAGGGGGAGCACTGAAGCTTTCTTT.

The chain is built from TRBV7-9 and TRBJ1-2; TRBD1 is a possible D gene (5 bases). V was shortened by 1 base and J by 3 bases, with 15 bases between the two germline ends. CDR1 and CDR2 from the germline V gene are SEHNR and FQNEAQ (reference sequence). This CDR3 is 16 amino acids long. The CDR3 DNA sequence: TGTGCCAGCAGCTTAGAGGGTTCAGGGTCCCACTATGGCTACACCTTC. Amino acid sequence: CASSLEGSGSHYGYTF.

The DNA for the CDR3 is TGTGCCAGCAGCTCAGGAGGTATTGGAAACACCATATATTTT. Protein: CASSSGGIGNTIYF. V and J are TRBV7-2 and TRBJ1-3; no reliable D call. V was cut by 4 bases and J by 3 bases, with 10 bases left in between. The CDR3 is 14 residues long. The germline CDR1 and CDR2 sequences are SGHTA and FQGNSA. Drawing the rest from reference TRBV7-2 and TRBJ1-3, the complete variable domain is GAGVSQSPSNKVTEKGKDVELRCDPISGHTALYWYRQSLGQGLEFLIYFQGNSAPDKSGLPSDRFSAERTGGSVSTLTIQRTQQEDSAVYLCASSSGGIGNTIYFGEGSWLTVV.

The rearrangement links TRBV7-9 to TRBJ2-7, with D possibly matching TRBD1 (6 bases). CDR3 length equals 14 residues. The germline V gene encodes CDR1 SEHNR and CDR2 FQNEAQ (reference sequence). The V and J ends lost 5 bases and 2 bases respectively, with 13 bases between them. The CDR3 bases are TGTGCCAGCAGCGACGGGACACGGACCTACGAGCAGTACTTC. This sequence encodes CASSDGTRTYEQYF.

This clone was observed a single time. The chain carries TRBV27 and TRBJ2-2; 13 bases fit TRBD2. With 0 bases clipped from V and 0 bases from J, the junction kept 13 bases outside the gene matches. Looked up from germline, CDR1 is MNHEY and CDR2 is SMNVEV (reference sequence). The CDR3 runs 22 residues. The CDR3 DNA sequence: TGTGCCAGCAGTTTATCGATAAGACAGGGACTAGCGGGGTTCGCGAACACCGGGGAGCTGTTTTTT. It encodes CASSLSIRQGLAGFANTGELFF.

J is TRBJ1-2 and V is TRBV2, with 8 bases aligning to TRBD1. Looked up from germline, CDR1 is SNHLY and CDR2 is FYNNEI. J was trimmed by 4 bases and V by 5 bases; bases with no gene match: 6. This CDR3 has 14 residues. The CDR3 loop reads CASSTRGPGYGYTF. The CDR3 nucleotides are TGTGCCAGCAGTACCAGGGGGCCAGGCTATGGCTACACCTTC.

The chain is built from TRBV27 and TRBJ2-7; TRBD2 is a possible D gene (7 bases). Trimming shortened V by 8 bases and J by 3 bases, and 32 bases separated the two germline ends. Per germline, CDR1 MNHEY and CDR2 SMNVEV (reference sequence). The CDR3 contains 19 residues. The CDR3 region is CASGGGLTGPTLSIYEQYF. For the CDR3, the DNA is TGTGCCAGCGGGGGGGGATTGACAGGACCCACCCTCTCGATCTACGAGCAGTACTTC.

The CDR3 DNA follows: TGTGCCATAAATGATCGGGACTCAACGAACACCGGGGAGCTGTTTTTT. Translation: CAINDRDSTNTGELFF. The V call is TRBV10-3, the J call TRBJ2-2, with D maybe TRBD2 (6 bases). Trimming took 9 bases from V and 0 from J, leaving 17 bases between them. Germline-derived CDR1 and CDR2 are ENHRY and SYGVKD. This CDR3 spans 16 amino acids.

The chain is built from TRBV6-6 and TRBJ2-1; D gene uncertain. CDR1 and CDR2 (germline): MNHNY, SVGAGI (reference sequence). V lost 8 bases to trimming and J lost 5 bases, with 10 bases between them. CDR3 size: 12 residues. In nucleotides, the CDR3 is TGTGCCAGCGGGCGATTCAACAATGAGCAGTTCTTC. Amino acid sequence: CASGRFNNEQFF.

The chain recombines TRBV4-1 with TRBJ2-1, with D possibly matching TRBD2 (6 bases). The germline gives CDR1 MGHRA, CDR2 YSYEKL. The CDR3 spans 14 residues. Trimming removed 3 bases at V and 8 bases at J, with 14 bases between. CDR3 sequence: CASSQRGLLHEQFF. CDR3 in DNA: TGCGCCAGCAGCCAGCGGGGACTTCTCCATGAGCAGTTCTTC.